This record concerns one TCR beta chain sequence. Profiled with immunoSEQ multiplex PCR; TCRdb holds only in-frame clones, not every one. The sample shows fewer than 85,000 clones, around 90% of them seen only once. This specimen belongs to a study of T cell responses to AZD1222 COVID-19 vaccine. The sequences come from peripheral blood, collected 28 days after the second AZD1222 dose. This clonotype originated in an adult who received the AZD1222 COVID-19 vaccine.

In nucleotides, the CDR3 is TGTGCCAGCAGCAGGACAGTGGATCGCCATGAGCAGTTCTTC. This translates into CASSRTVDRHEQFF. The chain recombines TRBV6-4 with TRBJ2-1, with D perhaps TRBD1 (6 bases). Trimming left V 6 bases short and J 8 bases short, with 17 bases between. Germline CDR1 is MRHNA and CDR2 is SNTAGT. CDR3 length: 14 residues.